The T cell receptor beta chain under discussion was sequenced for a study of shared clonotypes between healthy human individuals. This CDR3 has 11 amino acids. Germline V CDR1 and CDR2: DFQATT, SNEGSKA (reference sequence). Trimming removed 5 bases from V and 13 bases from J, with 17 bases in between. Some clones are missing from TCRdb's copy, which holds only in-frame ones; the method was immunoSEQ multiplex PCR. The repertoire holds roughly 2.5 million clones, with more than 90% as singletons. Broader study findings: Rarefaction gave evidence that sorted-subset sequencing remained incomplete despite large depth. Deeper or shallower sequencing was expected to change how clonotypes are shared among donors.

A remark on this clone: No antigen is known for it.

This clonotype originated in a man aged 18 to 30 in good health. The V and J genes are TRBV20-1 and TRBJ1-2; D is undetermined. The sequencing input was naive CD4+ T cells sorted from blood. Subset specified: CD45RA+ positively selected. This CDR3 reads CSAPLKPISTF. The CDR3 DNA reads TGCAGTGCTCCCCTTAAGCCAATTTCCACCTTC.